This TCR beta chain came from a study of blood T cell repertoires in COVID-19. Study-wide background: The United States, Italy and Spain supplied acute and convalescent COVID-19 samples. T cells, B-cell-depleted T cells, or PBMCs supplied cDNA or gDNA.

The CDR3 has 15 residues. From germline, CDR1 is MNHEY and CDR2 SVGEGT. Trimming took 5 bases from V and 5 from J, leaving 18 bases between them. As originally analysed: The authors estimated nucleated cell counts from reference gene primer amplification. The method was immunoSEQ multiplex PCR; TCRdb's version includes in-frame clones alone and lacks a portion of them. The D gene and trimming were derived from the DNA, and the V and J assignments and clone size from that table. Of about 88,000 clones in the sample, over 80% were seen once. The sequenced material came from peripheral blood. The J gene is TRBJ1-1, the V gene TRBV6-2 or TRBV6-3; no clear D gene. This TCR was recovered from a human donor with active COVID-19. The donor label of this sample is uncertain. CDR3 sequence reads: CASSQQPGGFTEAFF. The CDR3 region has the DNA TGTGCCAGCAGTCAACAGCCTGGAGGTTTTACTGAAGCTTTCTTT.